These 24 T cell receptor beta chains originate from one sample sequenced in a study of blood T cell repertoires in COVID-19. The data were produced by immunoSEQ multiplex PCR, yet TCRdb's version contains in-frame clones alone and is incomplete. The sample lists roughly 200,000 clones; roughly 87% were seen once. Sequenced material: PBMCs or T cells enriched from blood (not recorded which). These receptor sequences come from a woman under 40 who had recovered from COVID-19.

V gene TRBV30 combines with J gene TRBJ2-7; weak D call: TRBD2 (7 bases). The CDR3 contains 14 residues. Germline CDR1 is GTSNPN and CDR2 is SVGIG (reference sequence). With 2 bases removed from V and 7 bases from J, the gap between germline ends came to 18 bases. The CDR3 bases are TGTGCCTGGAGTAGGGGGGGCGCCGGTAAGGAGCAGTACTTC. Translation gives CAWSRGGAGKEQYF.

This sequence joins TRBV19 and TRBJ2-2, with TRBD1 matching over 7 bases. Germline CDR1 reads LNHDA; CDR2 reads SQIVND (reference sequence). After removal of 5 bases from V and 2 bases from J, the junction contained 2 bases not matched to a gene. The CDR3 covers 14 residues. CDR3 residues: CASSRQGNTGELFF. The CDR3 DNA is TGTGCCAGTAGTCGACAGGGAAACACCGGGGAGCTGTTTTTT.

V and J are TRBV5-4 and TRBJ1-1; weak D call: TRBD1 (5 bases). This CDR3 has 15 amino acids. Trimming removed 6 bases at V and 0 bases at J, with 15 bases between. CDR1 is SGHNT, CDR2 YYREEE, per germline (reference sequence). In DNA form, the CDR3 reads TGTGCCAGCAACCCGATGCCAGGGTTGAACACTGAAGCTTTCTTT. As protein: CASNPMPGLNTEAFF.

V gene TRBV18 combines with J gene TRBJ1-2, with D perhaps matching TRBD1 (5 bases). Trimming removed 3 bases from V and 0 bases from J, with 14 bases in between. CDR3 length: 16 amino acids. Per germline, CDR1 KGHSH and CDR2 LQKENI. As DNA, the CDR3 is TGTGCCAGCTCACCTGACGACAGAAGGGCTAACTATGGCTACACCTTC. It codes for CASSPDDRRANYGYTF.

The rearrangement joins TRBV15 to TRBJ1-3; D ambiguous. Germline assignment: CDR1 LNHNV and CDR2 YYDKDF (reference sequence). The CDR3 runs to 16 residues. Trimming shortened V by 0 bases and J by 2 bases, and 11 bases separated the two germline ends. CDR3 DNA: TGTGCCACCAGCAGAGAACAAAACCCTCCTGGAAACACCATATATTTT. It yields the protein CATSREQNPPGNTIYF. The variable domain in full, completed from reference TRBV15 and TRBJ1-3, reads DAMVIQNPRYQVTQFGKPVTLSCSQTLNHNVMYWYQQKSSQAPKLLFHYYDKDFNNEADTPDNFQSRRPNTSFCFLDIRSPGLGDTAMYLCATSREQNPPGNTIYFGEGSWLTVV.

The chain joins TRBV5-1 to TRBJ2-3; unclear D gene. This CDR3 is built from 15 residues. With 4 bases removed from V and 0 bases from J, the gap between germline ends came to 12 bases. Germline values: CDR1 SGHRS, CDR2 YFSETQ. CDR3 coding DNA: TGCGCCAGCAGCCCAACACCTGCTAGCACAGATACGCAGTATTTT. It yields the protein CASSPTPASTDTQYF.

The rearrangement uses TRBV12-5 and TRBJ2-3; TRBD2 is a possible D gene (6 bases). The CDR3 has 14 amino acids. Germline CDR1 is LGHNT and CDR2 is FRNRAP. V was clipped by 5 bases and J by 2 bases, with 11 bases between them. The CDR3 protein is CASGRDSHTDTQYF. CDR3 DNA: TGTGCTAGTGGTCGGGACTCCCACACAGATACGCAGTATTTT.

The rearrangement links TRBV24-1 to TRBJ2-5; the D gene is possibly TRBD2 (6 bases). The length of the CDR3 is 13 residues. V shed 10 bases and J shed 5 bases, with 16 bases lying between them. From germline, CDR1 is KGHDR and CDR2 SFDVKD. In DNA form, the CDR3 reads TGTGCCACGGCCGGGACTTTGGTGGAGACCCAGTACTTC. Translated: CATAGTLVETQYF.

On this clone itself: This sample also contains other DNA sequences that code for the same CDR3. V and J are TRBV7-2 and TRBJ1-5; 9 positions agree with TRBD1. Germline V gives CDR1 SGHTA, CDR2 FQGNSA. Losses at the gene ends were 2 bases for V and 6 bases for J; bases not matched to a gene: 5. The CDR3 has 15 residues. The CDR3: CASSLTGGGGQPQHF. The DNA for the CDR3 is TGTGCCAGCAGCTTAACAGGGGGCGGCGGTCAGCCCCAGCATTTT.

The genes are TRBV15 and TRBJ2-7, with a weak D call TRBD2 (5 bases). CDR1 and CDR2 (germline): LNHNV, YYDKDF (reference sequence). V lost 3 bases and J 6 bases, leaving 24 bases between the germline ends. The CDR3 consists of 17 residues. DNA of the CDR3: TGTGCCACCAGCAGTTCCGCTGCGGGCTACCTGTTTGTCGAGCAGTACTTC. This sequence encodes CATSSSAAGYLFVEQYF.

This clone was detected a few times. The rearrangement joins TRBV11-3 to TRBJ2-2, with D possibly being TRBD2 (5 bases). The V and J ends lost 4 bases and 1 base respectively, with 19 bases between them. Germline V gene sequence: CDR1 SGHNT, CDR2 YENEEA. The CDR3 totals 18 residues. CDR3 sequence reads: CASSSPPLGGRNTGELFF. DNA for the CDR3: TGTGCCAGCAGCTCCCCCCCTCTAGGCGGGCGGAACACCGGGGAGCTGTTTTTT.

The sample holds a few counts of this clone. In DNA, the CDR3 is TGTGCCAGTAGTGGCGAACAGGGGTCCCAACACCGGCAGCCCCAGCATTTT. It codes for CASSGEQGSQHRQPQHF. The chain links TRBV19 to TRBJ1-5; 7 positions agree with TRBD1. Germline lookup yields CDR1 LNHDA and CDR2 SQIVND (reference sequence). The CDR3 loop spans 17 amino acids. J was trimmed by 7 bases and V by 5 bases; bases with no gene match: 17.

This sequence joins TRBV5-5 and TRBJ1-2; tentatively, D is TRBD1 (6 bases). CDR1 is SGHKS, CDR2 YYEKEE, per germline (reference sequence). Trimming took off 4 bases at V and 8 bases at J, with 21 bases between the two ends. This CDR3 has 15 amino acids. The CDR3 sequence is CASSLYEQGVGGYTF. The CDR3 nucleotides read TGTGCCAGCAGCCTGTACGAACAGGGCGTGGGCGGCTACACCTTC.

The chain uses TRBV7-8 and TRBJ2-7; D gene ambiguous. From germline, CDR1 is SGHVS and CDR2 FQNEAQ. The CDR3 runs to 14 residues. Between the trimmed V and J ends, which lost 1 base and 0 bases, there was a span of 7 bases. CDR3 coding DNA: TGTGCCAGCAGCTTAGGAGGTCCCTCCTACGAGCAGTACTTC. Amino acids: CASSLGGPSYEQYF.

This clone was seen once. The chain is built from TRBV19 and TRBJ2-7, with D maybe TRBD1 (5 bases). The CDR3 is 11 amino acids. Germline assignment: CDR1 LNHDA and CDR2 SQIVND (reference sequence). V dropped 5 bases and J dropped 3 bases, with 5 bases sitting between them. In nucleotides, the CDR3 is TGTGCCAGTAGTGACAGCTACGAGCAGTACTTC. This gives the protein CASSDSYEQYF.

The chain has TRBV11-3 and TRBJ2-7, with 9 bases aligning to TRBD2. The V and J ends lost 2 bases and 2 bases, in that order; junction bases with no gene match: 4. The CDR3 runs to 15 residues. In germline, CDR1 is SGHNT, CDR2 YENEEA. This CDR3 is CASSLRASGTYEQYF. DNA of the CDR3: TGTGCCAGCAGCTTACGTGCTAGCGGGACCTACGAGCAGTACTTC.

V usage is TRBV5-4 and J usage is TRBJ2-7; 7 nucleotides match TRBD1. The CDR3 length is 14 residues. Germline CDR1 reads SGHNT; CDR2 reads YYREEE (reference sequence). The J segment lost 4 bases and the V segment lost 3 bases, leaving 7 bases of the junction unmatched. The CDR3 sequence: CASSSPTGLYEQYF. The CDR3 nucleotides read TGTGCCAGCAGCTCCCCGACAGGGTTGTACGAGCAGTACTTC.

V gene TRBV18 combines with J gene TRBJ1-4; a possible D gene is TRBD1 (5 bases). This CDR3 comprises 13 residues. V gave up 3 bases and J gave up 8 bases, with 10 bases separating them. The germline CDR1 and CDR2 sequences are KGHSH and LQKENI. The CDR3 loop reads CASSPGQGEKLFF. In nucleotides, the CDR3 is TGTGCCAGCTCACCGGGGCAAGGAGAAAAACTGTTTTTT.

The V call is TRBV14, the J call TRBJ2-5; no definite D call. V lost 3 bases and J 2 bases, leaving 4 bases between the germline ends. This CDR3 comprises 12 residues. Per the germline V gene, CDR1 is SGHDN and CDR2 is FVKESK. DNA for the CDR3: TGTGCCAGCAGCCACACACAAGAGACCCAGTACTTC. Translating gives CASSHTQETQYF.

V gene TRBV7-8 combines with J gene TRBJ2-3; a possible D gene is TRBD2 (5 bases). This CDR3 contains 14 residues. The germline V and J ends were trimmed by 7 bases and 0 bases, with 11 bases remaining between them. Germline loops: CDR1 SGHVS, CDR2 FQNEAQ. Written as DNA, the CDR3 is TGTGCCAGCAAGAGCGGTTCTAGCACAGATACGCAGTATTTT. Amino acids: CASKSGSSTDTQYF.

This sequence joins TRBV5-5 and TRBJ1-6, with D hard to call. The CDR3 length is 14 residues. Trimming cost V 0 bases and J 10 bases, with 11 bases left between them. Looked up from germline, CDR1 is SGHKS and CDR2 is YYEKEE (reference sequence). The CDR3 DNA reads TGTGCCAGCAGCTTGGAGCTAGTTGGCTCACCCCTCCACTTT. This sequence encodes CASSLELVGSPLHF.

The chain is built from TRBV14 and TRBJ2-2, with D maybe TRBD2 (5 bases). Germline V gives CDR1 SGHDN, CDR2 FVKESK. Trimming shortened V by 4 bases and J by 5 bases, and 17 bases separated the two germline ends. The CDR3 has 16 amino acids. CDR3 DNA sequence: TGTGCCAGCAGCCCGAATTTGAGAGGAGGAACCGGGGAGCTGTTTTTT. This translates into CASSPNLRGGTGELFF.

V and J are TRBV19 and TRBJ2-1, with 9 nucleotides matching TRBD2. The ends lost 8 bases at V and 1 base at J; junction bases unmatched: 6. The V gene's germline CDR1 is LNHDA and CDR2 SQIVND (reference sequence). This CDR3 is built from 15 residues. The CDR3 is CASGGREGSYNEQFF. CDR3 nucleotide sequence: TGTGCCAGTGGCGGGCGGGAGGGTTCCTACAATGAGCAGTTCTTC.

The chain uses TRBV12-3 or TRBV12-4 and TRBJ2-7; 8 bases are shared with TRBD1. This CDR3 spans 13 amino acids. The junction had 8 bases not matched to a gene; V was cut back by 6 bases and J by 7 bases. CDR3 in amino acids: CASSPGGLGEQYF. The CDR3 bases are TGTGCCAGCAGCCCAGGGGGCTTGGGGGAGCAGTACTTC.